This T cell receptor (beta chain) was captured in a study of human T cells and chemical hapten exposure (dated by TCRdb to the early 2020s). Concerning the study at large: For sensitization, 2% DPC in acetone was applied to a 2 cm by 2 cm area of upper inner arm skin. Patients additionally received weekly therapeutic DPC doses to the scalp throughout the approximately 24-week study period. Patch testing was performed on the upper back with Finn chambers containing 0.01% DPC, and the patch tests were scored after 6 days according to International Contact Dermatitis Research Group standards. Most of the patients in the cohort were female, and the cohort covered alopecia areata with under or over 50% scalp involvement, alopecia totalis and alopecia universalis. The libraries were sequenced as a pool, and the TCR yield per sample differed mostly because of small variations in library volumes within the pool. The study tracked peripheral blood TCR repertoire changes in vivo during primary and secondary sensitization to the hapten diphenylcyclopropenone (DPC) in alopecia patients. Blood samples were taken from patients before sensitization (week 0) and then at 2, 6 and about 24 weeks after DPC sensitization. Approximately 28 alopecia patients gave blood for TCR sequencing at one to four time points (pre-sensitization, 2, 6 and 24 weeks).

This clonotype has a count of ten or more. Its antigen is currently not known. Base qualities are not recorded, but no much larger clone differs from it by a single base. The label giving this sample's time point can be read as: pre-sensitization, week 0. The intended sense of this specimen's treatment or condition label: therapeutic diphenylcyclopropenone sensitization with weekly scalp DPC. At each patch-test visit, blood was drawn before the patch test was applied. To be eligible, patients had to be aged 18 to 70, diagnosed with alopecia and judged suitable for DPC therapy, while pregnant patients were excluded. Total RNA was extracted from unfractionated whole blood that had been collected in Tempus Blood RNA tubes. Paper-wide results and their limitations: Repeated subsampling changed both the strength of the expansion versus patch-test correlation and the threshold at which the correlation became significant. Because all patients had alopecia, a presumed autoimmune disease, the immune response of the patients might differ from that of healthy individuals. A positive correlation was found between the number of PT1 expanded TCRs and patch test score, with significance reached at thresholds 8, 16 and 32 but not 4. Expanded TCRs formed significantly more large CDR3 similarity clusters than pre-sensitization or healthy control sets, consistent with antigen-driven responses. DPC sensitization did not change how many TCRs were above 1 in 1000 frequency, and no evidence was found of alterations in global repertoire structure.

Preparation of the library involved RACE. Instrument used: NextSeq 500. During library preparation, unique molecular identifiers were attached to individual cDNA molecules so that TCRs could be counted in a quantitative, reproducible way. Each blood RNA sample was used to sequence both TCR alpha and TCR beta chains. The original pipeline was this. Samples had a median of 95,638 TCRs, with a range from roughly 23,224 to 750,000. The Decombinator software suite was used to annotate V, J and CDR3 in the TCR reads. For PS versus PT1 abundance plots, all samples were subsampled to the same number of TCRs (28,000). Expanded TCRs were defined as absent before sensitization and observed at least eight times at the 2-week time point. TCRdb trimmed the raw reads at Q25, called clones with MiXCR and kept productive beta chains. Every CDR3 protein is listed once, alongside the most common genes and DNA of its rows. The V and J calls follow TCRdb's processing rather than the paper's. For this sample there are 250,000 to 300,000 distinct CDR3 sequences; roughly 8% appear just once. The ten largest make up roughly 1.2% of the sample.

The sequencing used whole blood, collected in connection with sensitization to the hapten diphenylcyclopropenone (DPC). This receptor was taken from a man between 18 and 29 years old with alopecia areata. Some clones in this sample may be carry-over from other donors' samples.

CDR3 sequence: CASRSRAGGKYEQFF. Read as DNA, the sequence is TGCGCCAGCAGATCCAGGGCAGGGGGCAAATATGAGCAGTTCTTC. The sequence links TRBV4-1 to TRBJ2-1; TRBD1 aligns with 8 central bases. The V end gives up 6 bases and the J end 8 bases, leaving 12 bases in the junction not matched to a gene. Taken from the germline V gene, the CDR1 and CDR2 loops are MGHRA and YSYEKL. Measured from the cysteine to the phenylalanine, the CDR3 is 15 residues long. The DNA shown is the 45-base CDR3, in frame from base 1.